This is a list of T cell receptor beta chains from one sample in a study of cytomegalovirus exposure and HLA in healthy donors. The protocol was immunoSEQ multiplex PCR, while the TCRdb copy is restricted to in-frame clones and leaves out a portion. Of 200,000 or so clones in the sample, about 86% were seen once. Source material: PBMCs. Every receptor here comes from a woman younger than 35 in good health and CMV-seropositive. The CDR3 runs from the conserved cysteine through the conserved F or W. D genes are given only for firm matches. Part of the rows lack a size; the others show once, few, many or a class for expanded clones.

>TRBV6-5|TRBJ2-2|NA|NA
TGTGCCAGCACCCTTCCAGCGTCCGGGGAGCTGTTTTTT
CASTLPASGELFF
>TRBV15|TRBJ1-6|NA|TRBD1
TGTGCCACCAGCAAGGGACAGGATAATTCACCCCTCCACTTT
CATSKGQDNSPLHF
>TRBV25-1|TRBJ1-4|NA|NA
TGTGCCAGCAGTGAATCGGGGCAGGAGGGTGAAAAACTGTTTTTT
CASSESGQEGEKLFF
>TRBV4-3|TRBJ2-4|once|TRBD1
TGCGCCAGCAGCCAAGTGCCGGGACAGGGGATGAACATTCAGTACTTC
CASSQVPGQGMNIQYF
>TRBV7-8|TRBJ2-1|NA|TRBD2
TGTGCCAGCAGCTTTGGGACTACCGAGCAGTTCTTC
CASSFGTTEQFF
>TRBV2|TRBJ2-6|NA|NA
TGTGCCAGCAGCGAAACCAGGGCTTCTGGGGCCAACGTCCTGACTTTC
CASSETRASGANVLTF
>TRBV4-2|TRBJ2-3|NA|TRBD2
TGTGCCAGCAGCCAAGAAGGCCAGCGGGGGATCACAGATACGCAGTATTTT
CASSQEGQRGITDTQYF
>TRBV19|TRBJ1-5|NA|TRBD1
TGTGCCATTAGTTCAGGGGGTGATCAGCCCCAGCATTTT
CAISSGGDQPQHF
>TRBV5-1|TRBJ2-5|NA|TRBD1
TGCGCCAGCAGCTTGACCGGGACAGGGGTTTCAGAGACCCAGTACTTC
CASSLTGTGVSETQYF
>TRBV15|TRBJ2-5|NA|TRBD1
TGTGCCACCAGCAGCTCTGGATTAGGGGGCGGATACCAAGAGACCCAGTACTTC
CATSSSGLGGGYQETQYF
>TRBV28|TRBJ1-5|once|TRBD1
TGTGCCAGCAGTCGGTCCTACACAGGGGGAAATCAGCCCCAGCATTTT
CASSRSYTGGNQPQHF
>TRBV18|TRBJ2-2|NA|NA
TGTGCCAGCTCACCAGTTTCAGTCGGGGAGCTGTTTTTT
CASSPVSVGELFF
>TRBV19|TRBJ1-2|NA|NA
TGTGCCAGTAGTATTTTAATATTCTCGGCGGATAACTATGGCTACACCTTC
CASSILIFSADNYGYTF
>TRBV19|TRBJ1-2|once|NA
TGTGCCAGTAGTCCAACCTCGGGGGAGGCTTCGGGGGGCTACACCTTC
CASSPTSGEASGGYTF
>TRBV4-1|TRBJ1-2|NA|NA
TGCGCCAGCAGCCAAGGAATCAGGGCATCTTATGGCTACACCTTC
CASSQGIRASYGYTF
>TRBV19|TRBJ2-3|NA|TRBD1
TGTGCCAGTAGCCCGGACAGGGACGGCACAGATACGCAGTATTTT
CASSPDRDGTDTQYF
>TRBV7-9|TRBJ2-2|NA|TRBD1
TGTGCCAGCAGCATTAGACAGGGCACGGGAACCGGGGAGCTGTTTTTT
CASSIRQGTGTGELFF
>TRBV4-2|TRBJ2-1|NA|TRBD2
TGTGCCAGCAGCCAAGATGGTAGCGGGGGGGCCAATGAGCAGTTCTTC
CASSQDGSGGANEQFF
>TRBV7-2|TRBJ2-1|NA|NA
TGTGCCAGCAGCGCTATCAGGGGTGGCACTGAGCAGTTCTTC
CASSAIRGGTEQFF
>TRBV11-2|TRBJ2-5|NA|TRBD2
TGTGCCAGCAGCTTCCTCAGCGGGGGGGCCGATACCCAGTACTTC
CASSFLSGGADTQYF
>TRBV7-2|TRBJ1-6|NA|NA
TGTGCCAGCAGCATCCAGGCCGGCGCCAATTCACCCCTCCACTTT
CASSIQAGANSPLHF
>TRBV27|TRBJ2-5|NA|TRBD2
TGTGCCAGCAGTTTTGAGCGGGGGTCGGAGACCCAGTACTTC
CASSFERGSETQYF
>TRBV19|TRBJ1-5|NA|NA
TGTGCCAGTGTTGGCAGGGGAGTGGGAAATCAGCCCCAGCATTTT
CASVGRGVGNQPQHF
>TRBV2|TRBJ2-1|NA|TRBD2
TGTGCCAGCAGGCGGACTGCGGGGGGGGAGCAGTTCTTC
CASRRTAGGEQFF
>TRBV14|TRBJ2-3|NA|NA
TGTGCCAGCAGCATCATCAGGGAAGATACGCAGTATTTT
CASSIIREDTQYF
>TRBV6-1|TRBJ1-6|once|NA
TGTGCCAGCAGTGAAGGACCGGCGGATAATTCACCCCTCCACTTT
CASSEGPADNSPLHF
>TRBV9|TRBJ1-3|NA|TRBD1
TGTGCCAGCAGCTCAAGGACAGGGGACTCTGGAAACACCATATATTTT
CASSSRTGDSGNTIYF
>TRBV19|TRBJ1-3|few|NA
TGTGCCAGTCGAACACTAGGCGGCGGAAACACCATATATTTT
CASRTLGGGNTIYF
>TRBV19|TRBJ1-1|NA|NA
TGTGCCAGTAGAGAGTATGTTCACACTGAAGCTTTCTTT
CASREYVHTEAFF
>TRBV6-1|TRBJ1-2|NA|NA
TGTGCCAGCAGTGTTCAGGGGATCTCTGGCTACACCTTC
CASSVQGISGYTF
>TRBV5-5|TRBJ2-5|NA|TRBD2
TGTGCCAGCAGCTATAGCGGGGGGGCGGGAGAGACCCAGTACTTC
CASSYSGGAGETQYF
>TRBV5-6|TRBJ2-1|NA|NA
TGTGCCAGCAGCTTGGCCTGGCGGGACAGACGCATCAATGAGCAGTTCTTC
CASSLAWRDRRINEQFF
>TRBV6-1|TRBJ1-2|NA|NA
TGTGCCAGCAGTGAATCGGACTGGGAAGGCTACACCTTC
CASSESDWEGYTF
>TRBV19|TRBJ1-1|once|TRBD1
TGTGCCAGTAGTATTACAGGGGGAAGGAGTGAAGCTTTCTTT
CASSITGGRSEAFF
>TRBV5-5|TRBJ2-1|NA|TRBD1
TGTGCCAGCAGCCGGACAGGGGGCATGAATGAGCAGTTCTTC
CASSRTGGMNEQFF
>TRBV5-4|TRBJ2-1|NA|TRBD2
TGTGCCAGCAGCCCTCCGGGACTAGCGGCAACGCAGCAGTTCTTC
CASSPPGLAATQQFF
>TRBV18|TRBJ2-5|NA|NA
TGTGCCAGCTCACCCGATGGAGGGTTGAAGACCCAGTACTTC
CASSPDGGLKTQYF
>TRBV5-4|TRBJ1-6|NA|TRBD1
TGTGCCAGCAGCTCGGACAGGGGGACTTCACCCCTCCACTTT
CASSSDRGTSPLHF
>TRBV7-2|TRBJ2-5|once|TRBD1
TGTGCCAGCAGCTTAGGGACAGGGTGGGTAGGACAAGAGACCCAGTACTTC
CASSLGTGWVGQETQYF
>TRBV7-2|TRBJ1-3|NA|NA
TGTGCCAGCAGCTTAATGTCTGGAGGGAATGGAAACACCATATATTTT
CASSLMSGGNGNTIYF
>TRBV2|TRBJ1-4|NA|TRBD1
TGTGCCAGCAGTTCCAAGCACAGGGGCACGCGAGTTGCTAATGAAAAACTGTTTTTT
CASSSKHRGTRVANEKLFF
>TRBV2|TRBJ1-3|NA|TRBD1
TGTGCCAGCAGTTTCGGACAGGGGCACACCATATATTTT
CASSFGQGHTIYF
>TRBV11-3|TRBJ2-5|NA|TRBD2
TGTGCCAGCAGCTTGCGGGGGGCTCGTTTAACCCAGTACTTC
CASSLRGARLTQYF
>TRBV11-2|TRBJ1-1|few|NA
TGTGCCAGCAGCGCGGGACTTACCAACACTGAAGCTTTCTTT
CASSAGLTNTEAFF
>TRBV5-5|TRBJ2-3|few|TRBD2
TGTGCCAGCAGCATAGGACTAGCGACCTTGGATACGCAGTATTTT
CASSIGLATLDTQYF
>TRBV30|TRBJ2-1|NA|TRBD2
TGTGCCTGGGCCCCCCTAGCGGAAAATGAGCAGTTCTTC
CAWAPLAENEQFF
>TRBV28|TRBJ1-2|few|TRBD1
TGTGCCAGCAGTCCCCCGGGACAGTTGGTCTATGGCTACACCTTC
CASSPPGQLVYGYTF
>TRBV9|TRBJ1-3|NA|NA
TGTGCCAGCAGCGTTGGCGGGCTTGGAAACACCATATATTTT
CASSVGGLGNTIYF